This passage covers 25 T cell receptor beta chains from one sample sequenced in a study of blood T cell repertoires in COVID-19. Measured with immunoSEQ multiplex PCR; TCRdb has only the in-frame clones, and not every one. The sample includes fewer than 500,000 clones, roughly 91% of them seen just once. The sequenced material came from peripheral blood. These TCRs come from a woman under 40 with acute or convalescent COVID-19.

This sequence joins TRBV6-5 and TRBJ2-7; 7 bases align to TRBD1. This CDR3 contains 15 residues. Germline-derived CDR1 and CDR2 are MNHEY and SVGAGI. After removal of 3 bases from V and 2 bases from J, the junction contained 7 bases not matched to a gene. The chain's CDR3 is CASSYRTGPPYEQYF. CDR3 sequence (DNA): TGTGCCAGCAGTTATAGGACAGGACCCCCCTACGAGCAGTACTTC.

V usage is TRBV6-4 and J usage is TRBJ1-6; tentatively, D is TRBD1 (5 bases). Trimming pared 3 bases from V and 7 bases from J, leaving 16 bases between. Per the germline V gene, CDR1 is MRHNA and CDR2 is SNTAGT. The CDR3 is 16 residues long. Here the CDR3 DNA reads TGTGCCAGCAGTGATATTTTCCAGGGCCGGAATTCACCCCTCCACTTT. This translates into CASSDIFQGRNSPLHF.

The chain has TRBV2 and TRBJ2-1, with D perhaps matching TRBD2 (5 bases). V lost 5 bases and J 5 bases, leaving 16 bases between the germline ends. The CDR3 runs 15 residues. Germline CDR1 and CDR2: SNHLY and FYNNEI. The CDR3 DNA is TGTGCCAGCAGTCCGACTACCGCTCAAAACAATGAGCAGTTCTTC. Translating gives CASSPTTAQNNEQFF.

In this sample, this clone turned up once. V is TRBV6-6 and J is TRBJ2-4; D remains unclear. This CDR3 has 17 amino acids. In germline, CDR1 is MNHNY, CDR2 SVGAGI (reference sequence). The V end was cut by 5 bases, the J end by 0 bases, with 17 bases between. CDR3 DNA sequence: TGTGCCAGCAGTCTCGAATGGGCCAGTCTAGCCAAAAACATTCAGTACTTC. This encodes CASSLEWASLAKNIQYF.

The V gene is TRBV11-2, the J gene TRBJ2-7; D unclear. Germline V lookup: CDR1 SGHAT, CDR2 FQNNGV. V lost 1 base and J 3 bases, leaving 7 bases between the germline ends. The CDR3 has 13 residues. The CDR3 is CASSLGPGYEQYF. The DNA for the CDR3 is TGTGCCAGCAGCTTAGGCCCAGGCTACGAGCAGTACTTC.

V gene TRBV12-3 or TRBV12-4 combines with J gene TRBJ1-2; possible D gene TRBD1, 6 bases. The CDR3 loop spans 12 amino acids. Trimming removed 11 bases at V and 6 bases at J, with 16 bases between. The CDR3 DNA follows: TGTGCCTCATATAGGGGGTACGATGGCTACACCTTC. Protein: CASYRGYDGYTF.

The gene calls are TRBV27 and TRBJ2-3; maybe TRBD2 (5 bases). CDR3 length: 15 amino acids. The V and J ends lost 4 bases and 4 bases respectively, with 15 bases between them. Germline CDR1 reads MNHEY; CDR2 reads SMNVEV (reference sequence). CDR3 loop: CASSSPFTRADTQYF. The CDR3 nucleotides are TGTGCCAGCAGTTCCCCCTTCACTAGAGCAGATACGCAGTATTTT.

This clone appeared a few times. The rearrangement links TRBV18 to TRBJ2-5; D may be TRBD2 (6 bases). CDR1 is KGHSH and CDR2 is LQKENI in the germline V gene. With 2 bases removed from V and 9 bases from J, the gap between germline ends came to 10 bases. The CDR3 is 12 amino acids. The CDR3 loop reads CASSPSSGAQYF. CDR3 DNA sequence: TGTGCCAGCTCACCATCTTCGGGGGCCCAGTACTTC.

The chain is built from TRBV9 and TRBJ2-7; 7 nucleotides align to TRBD1. After removal of 2 bases from V and 5 bases from J, the junction contained 7 bases not matched to a gene. The CDR3 contains 14 residues. Per the germline V gene, CDR1 is SGDLS and CDR2 is YYNGEE. In DNA, the CDR3 is TGTGCCAGCAGCGTGGGGACAGCTGGGAACGAGCAGTACTTC. It yields the protein CASSVGTAGNEQYF.

The genes are TRBV28 and TRBJ1-5; D uncertain. The CDR3 is 15 residues long. Trimming removed 5 bases at V and 1 base at J, with 12 bases between. Germline V gives CDR1 MDHEN, CDR2 SYDVKM. CDR3: CASSTLAWSNQPQHF. Written as DNA, the CDR3 is TGTGCCAGCAGTACGTTGGCATGGAGCAATCAGCCCCAGCATTTT.

The rearrangement links TRBV25-1 to TRBJ1-4, with 9 bases fitting TRBD1. V lost 6 bases, J lost 5 bases, and 7 bases stayed unmatched. Germline CDR1 reads MGHDK; CDR2 reads SYGVNS. The CDR3 has 15 residues. CDR3 protein: CASRPRGTGNEKLFF. CDR3 bases: TGTGCCAGCAGACCACGCGGGACAGGGAATGAAAAACTGTTTTTT. The full variable domain, rest sourced from reference TRBV25-1 and TRBJ1-4, is EADIYQTPRYLVIGTGKKITLECSQTMGHDKMYWYQQDPGMELHLIHYSYGVNSTEKGDLSSESTVSRIRTEHFPLTLESARPSHTSQYLCASRPRGTGNEKLFFGSGTQLSVL.

The chain uses TRBV5-1 and TRBJ2-1; D possibly corresponds to TRBD2 (7 bases). This CDR3 has 15 residues. V was pared by 1 base and J by 9 bases, with 17 bases between. CDR1 SGHRS and CDR2 YFSETQ come from the germline V gene. The CDR3 is CASSLSGAREGEQFF. DNA of the CDR3: TGCGCCAGCAGCTTGTCGGGGGCAAGGGAGGGTGAGCAGTTCTTC.

CDR3 sequence reads: CATGQGFDEQYF. In nucleotides, the CDR3 is TGTGCCACTGGACAGGGGTTTGACGAGCAGTACTTC. This chain links TRBV11-2 with TRBJ2-7, with 9 bases aligning to TRBD1. This CDR3 has 12 amino acids. Germline V CDR1 and CDR2: SGHAT, FQNNGV. V was clipped by 10 bases and J by 5 bases; unmatched bases: 6. Drawing the rest from reference TRBV11-2 and TRBJ2-7, the complete variable domain is EAGVAQSPRYKIIEKRQSVAFWCNPISGHATLYWYQQILGQGPKLLIQFQNNGVVDDSQLPKDRFSAERLKGVDSTLKIQPAKLEDSAVYLCATGQGFDEQYFGPGTRLTVT.

The chain links TRBV18 to TRBJ2-7; TRBD1 matches at 9 bases. Unmatched junction bases numbered 10, after V lost 4 bases and J lost 0 bases. The CDR3 has 17 residues. The V gene's germline CDR1 is KGHSH and CDR2 LQKENI. The CDR3 coding sequence is TGTGCCAGCTCACAGGGACAGGGACCCCTAAGCTCCTACGAGCAGTACTTC. Translating it yields CASSQGQGPLSSYEQYF.

The chain uses TRBV19 and TRBJ2-1; 7 positions match TRBD2. Trimming cost V 5 bases and J 6 bases; bases outside gene matches: 10. The CDR3 is 15 amino acids. Looked up from germline, CDR1 is LNHDA and CDR2 is SQIVND (reference sequence). In DNA, the CDR3 is TGTGCCAGTAGTGTACTAGGTTGGGGGGGCAATGAGCAGTTCTTC. Translating gives CASSVLGWGGNEQFF.

This clone was counted once. This rearrangement joins TRBV3-1 (or the pseudogene TRBV3-2) to TRBJ1-3, with TRBD1 matching over 8 bases. This CDR3 comprises 14 residues. Germline assignment: CDR1 LGHDT and CDR2 YNNKEL (reference sequence). V lost 5 bases and J lost 4; bases outside the gene matches: 4. The CDR3 coding sequence is TGTGCCAGCAGCGACAGGGGAGCCGGAAACACCATATATTTT. It yields the protein CASSDRGAGNTIYF.

The chain joins TRBV11-2 to TRBJ2-2; D ambiguous. The CDR3 sequence is 15 residues long. V was cut by 7 bases and J by 0 bases, with 12 bases left in between. CDR1 is SGHAT, CDR2 FQNNGV, per germline. CDR3 bases: TGTGCCAGCACCAAGTACCGCGCGAACACCGGGGAGCTGTTTTTT. Its protein product is CASTKYRANTGELFF.

The chain employs TRBV6-9 and TRBJ1-2; D might be TRBD1 (6 bases). The ends were cut back, 2 bases at V and 5 bases at J, with 18 bases in the middle. The CDR3 is 16 residues long. Germline loops: CDR1 MNHGY, CDR2 SVAAGI. CDR3 DNA sequence: TGTGCCAGCAGTTATCGGTGGGGGCAGGCTCGTTATGGCTACACCTTC. Translating it yields CASSYRWGQARYGYTF.

The rearrangement uses TRBV9 and TRBJ2-1; tentative D call: TRBD2 (5 bases). Germline CDR1 and CDR2: SGDLS and YYNGEE. Trimming removed 4 bases at V and 3 bases at J, with 11 bases between. There are 14 residues in the CDR3. The CDR3 loop is CASSLLANYNEQFF. Here the CDR3 DNA reads TGTGCCAGCAGCCTCCTAGCTAACTACAATGAGCAGTTCTTC.

The chain joins TRBV6-5 to TRBJ1-4; 7 bases are shared with TRBD1. CDR1 is MNHEY, CDR2 SVGAGI, per germline. The CDR3 is 14 amino acids. V gave up 2 bases and J gave up 7 bases; unmatched junction bases: 4. Here the CDR3 reads CASSYGRGVEKLFF. Here the CDR3 DNA reads TGTGCCAGCAGTTACGGCAGGGGGGTTGAAAAACTGTTTTTT.

This chain links TRBV5-1 with TRBJ1-1, with TRBD1 matching over 12 bases. Germline V CDR1 and CDR2: SGHRS, YFSETQ. The length of the CDR3 is 17 residues. V gave up 0 bases and J gave up 1 base; unmatched junction bases: 4. CDR3: CASSLAGTGGRNTEAFF. The CDR3, as DNA: TGCGCCAGCAGCTTGGCCGGGACAGGGGGCCGGAACACTGAAGCTTTCTTT.

The chain is built from TRBV4-1 and TRBJ1-2, with 7 bases lining up with TRBD1. V shed 2 bases, J shed 2 bases, and the junction held 14 bases outside the gene matches. Germline-derived CDR1 and CDR2 are MGHRA and YSYEKL. This CDR3 has 18 residues. CDR3 nucleotide sequence: TGCGCCAGCAGCCAACCCAGGGACAGTCTCATGTTGAACTATGGCTACACCTTC. Translation: CASSQPRDSLMLNYGYTF.

CDR3 sequence: CASSYSKQVSYNEQFF. CDR3 DNA: TGTGCCAGCAGTTACTCGAAACAGGTTTCCTACAATGAGCAGTTCTTC. V usage is TRBV6-5 and J usage is TRBJ2-1, with D perhaps TRBD1 (5 bases). The CDR3 runs to 16 residues. Germline CDR1 and CDR2: MNHEY and SVGAGI. The ends were cut back, 0 bases at V and 1 base at J, with 10 bases in the middle.

This rearrangement joins TRBV25-1 to TRBJ1-3; D is possibly TRBD1 (5 bases). Trimming removed 1 base at V and 3 bases at J, with 13 bases between. The CDR3 consists of 16 residues. The germline gives CDR1 MGHDK, CDR2 SYGVNS. CDR3 nucleotides: TGTGCCAGCAGTGAATTCGGGGGACTAGGTGGAAACACCATATATTTT. Protein product: CASSEFGGLGGNTIYF. Based on the CDR3 plus reference TRBV25-1 and TRBJ1-3, the full variable domain is EADIYQTPRYLVIGTGKKITLECSQTMGHDKMYWYQQDPGMELHLIHYSYGVNSTEKGDLSSESTVSRIRTEHFPLTLESARPSHTSQYLCASSEFGGLGGNTIYFGEGSWLTVV.

This clone was detected a few times. The chain combines TRBV4-1 with TRBJ1-2, with 11 bases lining up with TRBD1. V was pared by 4 bases and J by 9 bases, with 10 bases of the junction left unmatched. Germline CDR1 and CDR2: MGHRA and YSYEKL. The CDR3 length is 15 residues. In DNA, the CDR3 is TGCGCCAGCAGCCCAACCAGGACAGGGGGCGCGAGCTACACCTTC. Protein product: CASSPTRTGGASYTF.